This paragraph reports one T cell receptor (beta chain). This clone was observed a single time. Its antigen is currently not known. Nothing much larger sits one base from this clone, and base qualities are not available. These data belong to a study of cytomegalovirus exposure and HLA in healthy donors (dated by TCRdb to the late 2010s). Background on the whole study: According to a later analysis, one platform produced both the 120 validation repertoires and the roughly 640 repertoires of the first cohort. To predict cytomegalovirus infection status, the study combined high-throughput TCR immunosequencing, statistical association of individual TCRs with disease status, and machine learning. The study was designed to test whether signatures of past pathogen exposure could be identified by cataloging public T cell receptors. In addition to the first cohort of about 650 subjects, a separate validation cohort of 120 different subjects was used. Here is what the overall study found, with its caveats: Most TCR sequences were observed very rarely across donors, whereas some public TCRs were present in many individuals. According to the authors, the approach could potentially be generalized to other disease states and immunological phenotypes. Of the cluster scores, around 95% were above 0 in a later analysis, which found that TCRs clustered in the first cohort also tended to co-occur in the approximately 120 validation repertoires. A later analysis had no HLA typing for the validation cohort, so co-occurrence there was scored across all 110 or so repertoires. In the study, around 150 TCR beta chains were listed as associated with cytomegalovirus. In vitro tests confirmed that three of the cytomegalovirus-associated TCR beta chains recognize cytomegalovirus antigens. Cytomegalovirus status was reported to be diagnosed by the classifier with high specificity and sensitivity in both the original and validation cohorts.

Library method: the immunoSEQ multiplex PCR assay. Per the authors' processing: A statistical classification framework was built to diagnose cytomegalovirus status from the catalog of TCR beta chain sequences. TCRdb holds this immuneACCESS table with in-frame rearrangements only. Some clones are missing; in checked studies, unresolved V genes explain under half, and the rest has no known cause. Clonal size and the V and J genes are those of that table, whereas D and trimming came from the DNA. Across this sample there are 66,000 or so clones, with 95% to 98% seen only once. About 1.5% of the sample goes to the ten largest clones. The donors belonged to the validation cohort of approximately 130 subjects, which was separate from the approximately 700-subject first cohort. The receptor was isolated from a young woman in good health and CMV-seropositive. The sequenced sample was PBMCs.

The CDR3 sequence is CAWSDAGDEQYF. In nucleotide form, the sequence is TGTGCCTGGAGCGACGCGGGGGACGAGCAGTACTTC. Rearrangement joined TRBV30 to TRBJ2-7; 7 central nucleotides agree with TRBD2. As encoded in the germline V gene (reference sequence), CDR1 is GTSNPN while CDR2 is SVGIG. From V the trimming removes 3 bases and from J it removes 5 bases, while the gene matches leave 4 bases of the junction unaccounted for. The CDR3 spans 12 residues, from the cysteine through the phenylalanine. The only DNA kept is the CDR3, 36 bases in frame from the first base.